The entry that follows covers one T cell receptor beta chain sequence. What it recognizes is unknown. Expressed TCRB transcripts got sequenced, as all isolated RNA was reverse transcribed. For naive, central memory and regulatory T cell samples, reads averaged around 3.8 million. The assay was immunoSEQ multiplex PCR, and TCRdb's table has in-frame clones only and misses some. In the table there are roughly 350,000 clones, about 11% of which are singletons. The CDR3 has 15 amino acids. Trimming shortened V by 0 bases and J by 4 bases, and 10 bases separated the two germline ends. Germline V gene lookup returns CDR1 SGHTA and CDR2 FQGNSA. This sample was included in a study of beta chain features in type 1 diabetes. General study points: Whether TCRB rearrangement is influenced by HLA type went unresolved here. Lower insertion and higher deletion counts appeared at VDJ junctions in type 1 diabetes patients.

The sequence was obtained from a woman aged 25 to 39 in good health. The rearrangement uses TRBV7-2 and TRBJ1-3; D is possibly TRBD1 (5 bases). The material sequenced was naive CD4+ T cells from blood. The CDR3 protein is CASSLAPGSGNTIYF. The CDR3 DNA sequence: TGTGCCAGCAGCTTAGCCCCAGGGTCAGGAAACACCATATATTTT.